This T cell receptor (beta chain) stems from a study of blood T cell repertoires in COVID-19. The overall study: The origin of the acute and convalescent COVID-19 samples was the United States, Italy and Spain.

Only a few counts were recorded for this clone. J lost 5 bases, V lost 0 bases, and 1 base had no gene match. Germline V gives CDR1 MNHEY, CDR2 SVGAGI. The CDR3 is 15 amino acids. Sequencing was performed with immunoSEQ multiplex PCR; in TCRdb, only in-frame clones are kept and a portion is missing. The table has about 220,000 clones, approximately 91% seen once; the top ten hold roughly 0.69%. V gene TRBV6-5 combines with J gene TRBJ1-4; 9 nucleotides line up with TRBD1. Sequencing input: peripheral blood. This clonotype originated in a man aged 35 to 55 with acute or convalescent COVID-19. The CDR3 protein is CASSYSGTGNEKLFF. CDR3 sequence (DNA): TGTGCCAGCAGTTACTCGGGGACAGGGAATGAAAAACTGTTTTTT.